These 20 T cell receptor beta chains share one sample of origin, sequenced in a study of technical replicates of blood from four donors. Only in-frame clones appear in the TCRdb table, and some are missing; sequencing was by immunoSEQ multiplex PCR. The table has 55,000 to 80,000 clones, 98% seen once; the top ten hold under 0.2%. The specimen sequenced was T cells isolated from PBMCs. These receptors all come from a human donor in good health.

CDR3 bases: TGTGCCAGCAGTTTCCCCGGACAGGCTTCTGGCTACACCTTC. It translates to CASSFPGQASGYTF. This chain connects TRBV28 to TRBJ1-2; 7 bases map to TRBD1. The CDR3 has 14 amino acids. CDR1 and CDR2 from the germline V gene are MDHEN and SYDVKM. The trim removed 3 bases at V and 7 bases at J, leaving 8 bases unmatched.

The chain has TRBV29-1 and TRBJ2-7; no clear D. Germline-derived CDR1 and CDR2 are SQVTM and ANQGSEA. The CDR3 consists of 14 residues. Trimming removed 7 bases from V and 6 bases from J, with 22 bases in between. CDR3 nucleotides: TGCAGCGCCGCTTTTACCCCAAGTCCGCGCGAGCAGTACTTC. Amino acid sequence: CSAAFTPSPREQYF.

The chain employs TRBV9 and TRBJ1-2; no clear D gene. Per the germline V gene, CDR1 is SGDLS and CDR2 is YYNGEE. The CDR3 totals 14 residues. Trimming shortened V by 0 bases and J by 5 bases, and 11 bases separated the two germline ends. CDR3 DNA: TGTGCCAGCAGCGTAGAGAGGGCCGGGTATGGCTACACCTTC. Its protein is CASSVERAGYGYTF.

The V call is TRBV7-3, the J call TRBJ1-5; 7 bases agree with TRBD1. The V gene's germline CDR1 is SGHTA and CDR2 FQGTGA. The CDR3 runs to 15 residues. The J segment lost 4 bases and the V segment lost 6 bases, leaving 9 bases of the junction unmatched. The CDR3 loop reads CASRPMGDRNQPQHF. In DNA form, the CDR3 reads TGTGCCAGCAGACCAATGGGGGACAGAAATCAGCCCCAGCATTTT. Together with reference TRBV7-3 and TRBJ1-5, the CDR3 gives the full variable domain: GAGVSQTPSNKVTEKGKYVELRCDPISGHTALYWYRQSLGQGPEFLIYFQGTGAADDSGLPNDRFFAVRPEGSVSTLKIQRTERGDSAVYLCASRPMGDRNQPQHFGDGTRLSIL.

The chain carries TRBV7-8 and TRBJ1-1; perhaps TRBD1 as D (6 bases). Germline loops: CDR1 SGHVS, CDR2 FQNEAQ. V gave up 3 bases and J gave up 7 bases, with 18 bases separating them. This CDR3 region has 15 residues. CDR3 DNA sequence: TGTGCCAGCAGCTTTCTTGGGAGGGGGGCGGTTGAAGCTTTCTTT. Protein sequence: CASSFLGRGAVEAFF.

V gene TRBV30 combines with J gene TRBJ2-7; 7 bases are a match to TRBD2. V lost 1 base to trimming and J lost 6 bases; unmatched junction nucleotides: 6. CDR3 length: 13 residues. CDR1 and CDR2 (germline): GTSNPN, SVGIG (reference sequence). The CDR3 reads CAWSGGGLSEQYF. The CDR3 DNA is TGTGCCTGGAGTGGGGGGGGTTTGAGCGAGCAGTACTTC.

The chain recombines TRBV28 with TRBJ2-7; D is ambiguous. CDR3 size: 12 residues. V dropped 1 base and J dropped 5 bases, with 6 bases sitting between them. Looked up from germline, CDR1 is MDHEN and CDR2 is SYDVKM. Here the CDR3 DNA reads TGTGCCAGCAGTTTATCCCTAAACGAGCAGTACTTC. Residues: CASSLSLNEQYF.

The chain has TRBV6-5 and TRBJ2-2, with a tentative D call TRBD2 (7 bases). Looked up from germline, CDR1 is MNHEY and CDR2 is SVGAGI. V lost 0 bases and J lost 6, with 11 bases in between. The CDR3 runs to 15 residues. The CDR3 bases are TGTGCCAGCAGTTACTCGGGGGGGCTATCCGGGGAGCTGTTTTTT. This encodes CASSYSGGLSGELFF.

The CDR3, as DNA: TGTGCCAGCAGCGTCGGGGGTCTGATGAACGAGCAGTACTTC. Its translation is CASSVGGLMNEQYF. The chain uses TRBV11-1 and TRBJ2-7; D possibly corresponds to TRBD2 (6 bases). The CDR3 runs to 14 residues. V was pared by 5 bases and J by 5 bases, with 16 bases between. CDR1 is SGHAT and CDR2 is FQDESV in the germline V gene (reference sequence).

The chain uses TRBV5-1 and TRBJ2-3; TRBD1 might be the D (6 bases). The length of the CDR3 is 15 residues. Deletions cut 3 bases from V and 0 bases from J, with 11 bases between. In germline, CDR1 is SGHRS, CDR2 YFSETQ. The chain's CDR3 is CASSSRTASTDTQYF. For the CDR3, the DNA is TGCGCCAGCAGCTCCCGGACAGCTAGCACAGATACGCAGTATTTT.

This chain joins TRBV5-4 and TRBJ1-1; D is uncertain. Between the trimmed V and J ends, which lost 2 bases and 3 bases, there was a span of 14 bases. This CDR3 region has 15 residues. Germline CDR1 reads SGHNT; CDR2 reads YYREEE (reference sequence). The CDR3 DNA is TGTGCCAGCAGCTTCCAGTTTGATCTTGACACTGAAGCTTTCTTT. Its protein product is CASSFQFDLDTEAFF.

V usage is TRBV14 and J usage is TRBJ2-7; D remains ambiguous. Per germline, CDR1 SGHDN and CDR2 FVKESK. V was clipped by 3 bases and J by 2 bases, with 5 bases between them. The CDR3 has 12 residues. CDR3 nucleotides: TGTGCCAGCAGCCACTCTCCCTACGAGCAGTACTTC. It encodes CASSHSPYEQYF.

The chain is built from TRBV6-5 and TRBJ2-3; 10 bases align to TRBD2. There are 15 residues in the CDR3. The V and J ends lost 5 bases and 3 bases, in that order; junction bases with no gene match: 5. CDR1 is MNHEY, CDR2 SVGAGI, per germline. In DNA form, the CDR3 reads TGTGCCAGCAGTACGAAGCGGGGGGGAACAGATACGCAGTATTTT. It translates to CASSTKRGGTDTQYF.

The rearrangement links TRBV5-4 to TRBJ1-6, with D maybe TRBD1 (6 bases). The CDR3 is 17 residues long. Between the trimmed V and J ends, which lost 1 base and 0 bases, there was a span of 11 bases. CDR1 is SGHNT, CDR2 YYREEE, per germline (reference sequence). In DNA form, the CDR3 reads TGTGCCAGCAGCTTGCAGGGACACAGCTCCTATAATTCACCCCTCCACTTT. Translation: CASSLQGHSSYNSPLHF.

V usage is TRBV28 and J usage is TRBJ2-3, with 9 bases lining up with TRBD2. From germline, CDR1 is MDHEN and CDR2 SYDVKM. This CDR3 region has 15 residues. V shed 5 bases and J 1 base; nucleotides not matched to a gene: 4. The CDR3 coding sequence is TGTGCCAGCAGTCTTGTAGCGGGAGGCACAGATACGCAGTATTTT. Its translation: CASSLVAGGTDTQYF. Looking up the rest from reference TRBV28 and TRBJ2-3 gives the full variable domain: DVKVTQSSRYLVKRTGEKVFLECVQDMDHENMFWYRQDPGLGLRLIYFSYDVKMKEKGDIPEGYSVSREKKERFSLILESASTNQTSMYLCASSLVAGGTDTQYFGPGTRLTVL.

J is TRBJ2-3 and V is TRBV5-1; D is possibly TRBD2 (5 bases). Trimming stripped 4 bases from V and 4 bases from J, with 16 bases between. The CDR3 extends over 15 amino acids. Germline V gene sequence: CDR1 SGHRS, CDR2 YFSETQ. CDR3 loop: CASSARAVGPDTQYF. CDR3 nucleotides: TGCGCCAGCAGCGCGAGGGCTGTCGGGCCAGATACGCAGTATTTT.

This clone was counted a single time. V usage is TRBV6-6 and J usage is TRBJ2-7; D is undetermined. The CDR3 consists of 11 residues. The germline gives CDR1 MNHNY, CDR2 SVGAGI (reference sequence). V shed 1 base and J shed 8 bases, with 6 bases lying between them. The CDR3 coding sequence is TGTGCCAGCAGTTACTTGCGAAAGCAGTACTTC. It specifies CASSYLRKQYF.

This chain uses TRBV30 with TRBJ2-5; TRBD2 matches 8 bases. From germline, CDR1 is GTSNPN and CDR2 SVGIG (reference sequence). The ends lost 5 bases at V and 2 bases at J; junction bases unmatched: 1. The CDR3 is 12 amino acids. This CDR3 is CAWGLAQETQYF. CDR3 coding DNA: TGTGCCTGGGGACTAGCTCAAGAGACCCAGTACTTC.

The rearrangement links TRBV5-1 to TRBJ2-1, with 7 positions matching TRBD1. The germline V gene has CDR1 SGHRS and CDR2 YFSETQ. Losses at the gene ends were 0 bases for V and 5 bases for J; bases not matched to a gene: 2. The CDR3 is made up of 14 amino acids. In DNA form, the CDR3 reads TGCGCCAGCAGCTTGGCCGGGACAGACAATGAGCAGTTCTTC. Its translation is CASSLAGTDNEQFF.

The rearrangement uses TRBV29-1 and TRBJ2-1, with a tentative D call TRBD2 (6 bases). Germline CDR1 reads SQVTM; CDR2 reads ANQGSEA. The CDR3 length is 11 residues. Trimming took 8 bases from V and 8 from J, leaving 13 bases between them. For the CDR3, the DNA is TGCAGCTTAGGAGGAGGGGATGAGCAGTTCTTC. Protein: CSLGGGDEQFF.